This is a list of T cell receptor beta chains from one sample in a study of CD4 T cells in relation to SARS-CoV-2 and coronaviruses. No antigens are known for them. Assay: immunoSEQ multiplex PCR; the TCRdb copy retains only in-frame clones and omits some. The sample has 22,000 or so clones, around 72% seen once. Sequences were obtained from CD4+ T cells from PBMCs, cultured in vitro. These TCRs come from a human donor in good health. CDR3s include the opening cysteine and the closing phenylalanine or tryptophan. The order of the fields is J gene, D gene, V gene, clone size, CDR3 protein, CDR3 DNA. The D gene is left open where the match is weak. Only part of the rows carry a size: once, few, many, or a class if the clone is expanded.

TRBJ2-1 | TRBD2 | TRBV11-3 | NA | CASSLRLAGDEQFF | TGTGCCAGCAGCTTGAGACTAGCGGGAGATGAGCAGTTCTTC
TRBJ2-1 | TRBD2 | TRBV5-4 | once | CASSSLAGGTYNEQFF | TGTGCCAGCAGCTCCCTAGCGGGAGGGACCTACAATGAGCAGTTCTTC
TRBJ2-2 | TRBD1 | TRBV27 | medium-sized | CASSLGQGVTGELFF | TGTGCCAGCAGTTTGGGACAGGGGGTCACCGGGGAGCTGTTTTTT
TRBJ2-7 | TRBD1 | TRBV10-3 | NA | CAISENSGTGGEQYF | TGTGCCATCAGTGAGAATTCTGGGACAGGCGGGGAGCAGTACTTC
TRBJ2-1 | TRBD2 | TRBV19 | NA | CASSSGLASYNEQFF | TGTGCCAGTAGTTCGGGACTAGCGTCCTACAATGAGCAGTTCTTC
TRBJ1-1 | NA | TRBV6-5 | NA | CASTKGHNTEAFF | TGTGCCAGCACCAAGGGACACAACACTGAAGCTTTCTTT
TRBJ2-7 | NA | TRBV10-2 | NA | CASSRSGRESYEQYF | TGCGCCAGCAGTAGGTCGGGCCGGGAGTCCTACGAGCAGTACTTC
TRBJ2-6 | NA | TRBV7-3 | NA | CASSPQGAGANVLTF | TGTGCCAGCAGCCCACAGGGAGCTGGGGCCAACGTCCTGACTTTC
TRBJ2-2 | NA | TRBV10-1 | few | CASSISGRVNTGELFF | TGCGCCAGCAGCATTTCAGGGAGAGTGAACACCGGGGAGCTGTTTTTT
TRBJ2-7 | NA | TRBV10-3 | NA | CAISEGIDIYEQYF | TGTGCCATCAGTGAGGGGATAGATATCTACGAGCAGTACTTC
TRBJ2-5 | TRBD1 | TRBV6-5 | NA | CASSRTGLETQYF | TGTGCCAGCAGCAGGACAGGGCTGGAGACCCAGTACTTC
TRBJ1-4 | NA | TRBV28 | NA | CASTATNEKLFF | TGTGCCAGCACTGCAACTAATGAAAAACTGTTTTTT
TRBJ2-3 | NA | TRBV28 | NA | CASSLTSTDTQYF | TGTGCCAGCAGTCTTACTAGCACAGATACGCAGTATTTT
TRBJ1-5 | NA | TRBV5-6 | once | CASSLDGGSNQPQHF | TGTGCCAGCAGCTTGGACGGGGGTAGCAATCAGCCCCAGCATTTT
TRBJ1-5 | NA | TRBV6-1 | NA | CASSELRGLGFNQPQHF | TGTGCCAGCAGTGAACTTCGAGGGTTAGGTTTTAATCAGCCCCAGCATTTT
TRBJ2-2 | NA | TRBV10-1 | NA | CASSERSGELFF | TGCGCCAGCAGTGAGAGAAGCGGGGAGCTGTTTTTT
TRBJ1-2 | NA | TRBV7-8 | NA | CASSWAESALYGYTF | TGTGCCAGCAGCTGGGCGGAGTCAGCCCTCTATGGCTACACCTTC
TRBJ2-7 | NA | TRBV5-1 | NA | CASSLGRGLAEQYF | TGCGCCAGCAGCTTGGGCCGGGGGCTAGCGGAGCAGTACTTC
TRBJ2-1 | NA | TRBV7-2 | NA | CASSLGTVSYNEQFF | TGTGCCAGCAGCTTAGGGACAGTCTCCTACAATGAGCAGTTCTTC
TRBJ2-3 | NA | TRBV28 | NA | CASSLVSTDTQYF | TGTGCCAGCAGTTTGGTGTCCACAGATACGCAGTATTTT
TRBJ1-3 | NA | TRBV5-4 | NA | CASSAISGNTIYF | TGTGCCAGCAGCGCGATCTCTGGAAACACCATATATTTT
TRBJ1-2 | NA | TRBV30 | once | CAWSEKWGYGYTF | TGTGCCTGGAGTGAAAAGTGGGGCTATGGCTACACCTTC
TRBJ2-5 | TRBD2 | TRBV4-1 | NA | CASSQGAGAGYETQYF | TGCGCCAGCAGCCAAGGGGCGGGAGCGGGTTATGAGACCCAGTACTTC
TRBJ1-5 | NA | TRBV5-1 | few | CASSPTGEQPQHF | TGCGCCAGCAGCCCCACGGGGGAACAGCCCCAGCATTTT
TRBJ2-6 | NA | TRBV5-6 | NA | CASSQERSGANVLTF | TGTGCCAGCAGCCAGGAGCGCTCTGGGGCCAACGTCCTGACTTTC
TRBJ1-5 | NA | TRBV18 | NA | CASSTYSNQPQHF | TGTGCCAGCTCGACGTATAGCAATCAGCCCCAGCATTTT
TRBJ1-5 | NA | TRBV27 | NA | CASGVNQPQHF | TGTGCCAGCGGAGTTAATCAGCCCCAGCATTTT
TRBJ1-5 | NA | TRBV12-3/TRBV12-4 | NA | CASSLVLSQPQHF | TGTGCCAGCAGTTTAGTGTTGAGTCAGCCCCAGCATTTT
TRBJ1-5 | NA | TRBV14 | NA | CASSQELGGPQHF | TGTGCCAGCAGCCAAGAATTGGGTGGGCCCCAGCATTTT
TRBJ2-2 | NA | TRBV6-4 | NA | CASSVNSDGTGELFF | TGTGCCAGCAGTGTTAATAGCGACGGCACCGGGGAGCTGTTTTTT
TRBJ2-7 | NA | TRBV27 | few | CASRGASAGYEQYF | TGTGCCAGTCGGGGGGCTAGCGCCGGCTACGAGCAGTACTTC
TRBJ2-5 | TRBD1 | TRBV5-1 | NA | CASSGGQGVETQYF | TGCGCCAGCAGCGGGGGACAGGGTGTAGAGACCCAGTACTTC
TRBJ1-3 | NA | TRBV11-2 | NA | CASSLDATAYSGNTIYF | TGTGCCAGCAGCTTAGATGCCACAGCTTACTCTGGAAACACCATATATTTT
TRBJ1-6 | NA | TRBV7-9 | NA | CASSPGGVRSPLHF | TGTGCCAGCAGCCCCGGCGGGGTTCGGTCACCCCTCCACTTT
TRBJ2-5 | NA | TRBV9 | few | CASSAKETQYF | TGTGCCAGCAGCGCGAAAGAGACCCAGTACTTC
TRBJ2-1 | NA | TRBV3-1/TRBV3-2 | NA | CASSQAPGQKFF | TGTGCCAGCAGCCAGGCCCCCGGCCAAAAGTTCTTC
TRBJ2-5 | NA | TRBV7-8 | NA | CASSIDNTGPEETQYF | TGTGCCAGCAGCATAGATAACACCGGGCCCGAAGAGACCCAGTACTTC